These 5 T cell receptor beta chains were all obtained from the same sample, sequenced in a study of vaccination effects on CD4 cells after COVID-19. These receptors' antigens are unknown. Viral peptide pools were used in the ViraFEST assay to expand antigen-specific CD4+ T cells, and sequencing came afterward. Having been cultured for ten to eleven days, the cells underwent CD4+ T cell isolation. A positive SARS-CoV-2 PCR test fell between March and December 2020. Profiled with immunoSEQ multiplex PCR; TCRdb holds only in-frame clones, not every one. The repertoire includes tens of thousands of clones, about 77% of them detected once, and 5.5% sits in the top ten. The sequences come from CD4+ T cells from PBMCs cultured with HIV peptides, collected before COVID-19 vaccination. Specified subset: HIV-1 Nef peptide pool negative control/reference culture. These receptors were collected from a human donor who had a prior SARS-CoV-2 infection.

This clone was recorded only once. The chain uses TRBV20-1 and TRBJ2-4; D ambiguous. Germline V gives CDR1 DFQATT, CDR2 SNEGSKA (reference sequence). The ends were cut back, 3 bases at V and 2 bases at J, with 8 bases in the middle. CDR3 size: 13 residues. Here the CDR3 DNA reads TGCAGTGCTAGTCGGCAGTCCAAAAACATTCAGTACTTC. Its protein product is CSASRQSKNIQYF.

CDR3 sequence reads: CASSFGWAGRRVGDEQYF. In nucleotides, the CDR3 is TGTGCCAGCAGCTTCGGTTGGGCAGGCCGAAGGGTGGGCGACGAGCAGTACTTC. The chain combines TRBV7-2 with TRBJ2-7; no firm D call. The V and J ends lost 3 bases and 5 bases respectively, with 26 bases between them. There are 18 residues in the CDR3. From germline, CDR1 is SGHTA and CDR2 FQGNSA.

J is TRBJ2-6 and V is TRBV5-1; D is possibly TRBD1 (5 bases). CDR1 and CDR2 from the germline V gene are SGHRS and YFSETQ. CDR3 size: 18 residues. V was pared by 0 bases and J by 0 bases, with 13 bases between. CDR3: CASSLGQPAHSGANVLTF. The CDR3 bases are TGCGCCAGCAGCTTGGGACAGCCCGCCCACTCTGGGGCCAACGTCCTGACTTTC. The full variable domain, with the rest looked up from reference TRBV5-1 and TRBJ2-6, is KAGVTQTPRYLIKTRGQQVTLSCSPISGHRSVSWYQQTPGQGLQFLFEYFSETQRNKGNFPGRFSGRQFSNSRSEMNVSTLELGDSALYLCASSLGQPAHSGANVLTFGAGSRLTVL.

This clone has a handful of counts. The chain combines TRBV7-9 with TRBJ1-2; D is unclear. Trimming took off 2 bases at V and 4 bases at J, with 11 bases between the two ends. Germline-derived CDR1 and CDR2 are SEHNR and FQNEAQ (reference sequence). The CDR3 is 14 amino acids. The CDR3: CASSLIAGSYGYTF. The CDR3 DNA reads as TGTGCCAGCAGCTTAATAGCAGGCAGCTATGGCTACACCTTC. Full variable domain (outside the CDR3, taken from reference TRBV7-9 and TRBJ1-2): DTGVSQNPRHKITKRGQNVTFRCDPISEHNRLYWYRQTLGQGPEFLTYFQNEAQLEKSRLLSDRFSAERPKGSFSTLEIQRTEQGDSAMYLCASSLIAGSYGYTFGSGTRLTVV.

The rearrangement joins TRBV5-6 to TRBJ1-2, with 7 bases identical to TRBD1. The ends lost 3 bases at V and 4 bases at J; junction bases unmatched: 6. Looked up from germline, CDR1 is SGHDT and CDR2 is YYEEEE. The CDR3 runs 14 residues. This CDR3 is CASSSIGTAYGYTF. DNA of the CDR3: TGTGCCAGCAGCTCCATCGGGACAGCCTATGGCTACACCTTC. Using reference TRBV5-6 and TRBJ1-2 for the parts outside the CDR3, the full variable domain is DAGVTQSPTHLIKTRGQQVTLRCSPKSGHDTVSWYQQALGQGPQFIFQYYEEEERQRGNFPDRFSGHQFPNYSSELNVNALLLGDSALYLCASSSIGTAYGYTFGSGTRLTVV.